The 24 T cell receptor beta chains presented below share a single source sample, sequenced in a study of post-analysis software for immune sequencing data. Included in the TCR beta cDNA libraries were unique molecular identifiers. MiXCR, run by TCRdb on the PCR reads, gives a single entry per CDR3 protein. The sample has hundreds of thousands of distinct CDR3 sequences, 55% to 60% seen once; the top ten hold over 9%. Notes on the study in general: Among 5 or 6 TRBV segments more frequent in patients than controls were TRBV5-6, TRBV5-1 and TRBV20-1.

Their antigen targets remain unknown. Input material: blood. These receptors came from a girl aged 2 to 10 with multiple sclerosis.

The V gene is TRBV9, the J gene TRBJ2-2; D is unclear. Looked up from germline, CDR1 is SGDLS and CDR2 is YYNGEE. Trimming took 2 bases from V and 2 from J, leaving 7 bases between them. This CDR3 is 14 amino acids long. In DNA, the CDR3 is TGTGCCAGCAGCGTGTCCCCAAACACCGGGGAGCTGTTTTTT. Translating it yields CASSVSPNTGELFF. Drawing the rest from reference TRBV9 and TRBJ2-2, the complete variable domain is DSGVTQTPKHLITATGQRVTLRCSPRSGDLSVYWYQQSLDQGLQFLIQYYNGEERAKGNILERFSAQQFPDLHSELNLSSLELGDSALYFCASSVSPNTGELFFGEGSRLTVL.

The V and J genes are TRBV12-3 or TRBV12-4 and TRBJ1-5, with D perhaps matching TRBD1 (5 bases). Trimming left V 3 bases short and J 4 bases short, with 10 bases between. The CDR3 length is 14 residues. Here the CDR3 reads CASSLGGLNQPQHF. The CDR3 DNA follows: TGTGCCAGCAGTTTGGGGGGTTTGAATCAGCCCCAGCATTTT.

This clonotype was counted a few times. The chain couples TRBV29-1 to TRBJ1-2; a possible D gene is TRBD1 (5 bases). The CDR3 runs 13 residues. Germline loops: CDR1 SQVTM, CDR2 ANQGSEA. Trimming removed 7 bases from V and 4 bases from J, with 16 bases in between. CDR3 in DNA: TGCAGCGCGGAAGACAGATCGATCTATGGCTACACCTTC. Translated, it gives CSAEDRSIYGYTF.

J is TRBJ1-2 and V is TRBV4-3; a weak D match, TRBD1 (6 bases). Germline CDR1 is LGHNA and CDR2 is YSLEER. The CDR3 consists of 17 residues. Trimming shortened V by 1 base and J by 0 bases, and 15 bases separated the two germline ends. The CDR3 coding sequence is TGCGCCAGCAGCCAAGCGGGCAGGGGAGCGGCTAACTATGGCTACACCTTC. Translated: CASSQAGRGAANYGYTF.

The rearrangement uses TRBV20-1 and TRBJ1-2; unclear D gene. The CDR3 has 15 residues. The germline V gene has CDR1 DFQATT and CDR2 SNEGSKA (reference sequence). V was trimmed by 0 bases and J by 2 bases, leaving 13 bases between them. Here the CDR3 reads CSARDTQAANYGYTF. The CDR3 nucleotides read TGCAGTGCTAGAGATACCCAGGCCGCCAACTATGGCTACACCTTC.

The chain carries TRBV2 and TRBJ1-2; D is unresolved. This CDR3 has 13 residues. Germline CDR1 reads SNHLY; CDR2 reads FYNNEI. V was clipped by 7 bases and J by 4 bases, with 13 bases between them. The CDR3 is CASMLRRPYGYTF. The DNA for the CDR3 is TGTGCCAGCATGTTAAGACGGCCCTATGGCTACACCTTC.

This rearrangement joins TRBV30 to TRBJ2-7; 7 positions match TRBD2. After removal of 0 bases from V and 5 bases from J, the junction contained 13 bases not matched to a gene. Looked up from germline, CDR1 is GTSNPN and CDR2 is SVGIG (reference sequence). The CDR3 loop spans 16 amino acids. The CDR3 sequence: CAWSVRAGLVSNEQYF. In nucleotides, the CDR3 is TGTGCCTGGAGTGTACGGGCAGGACTAGTGTCTAACGAGCAGTACTTC. Complete variable domain (other parts from reference TRBV30 and TRBJ2-7): SQTIHQWPATLVQPVGSPLSLECTVEGTSNPNLYWYRQAAGRGLQLLFYSVGIGQISSEVPQNLSASRPQDRQFILSSKKLLLSDSGFYLCAWSVRAGLVSNEQYFGPGTRLTVT.

The chain employs TRBV9 and TRBJ1-1; no clear D gene. The germline V gene encodes CDR1 SGDLS and CDR2 YYNGEE. V shed 0 bases and J shed 1 base, with 7 bases lying between them. The length of the CDR3 is 14 residues. The CDR3 DNA is TGTGCCAGCAGCGTAGAATATGAGAACACTGAAGCTTTCTTT. Protein sequence: CASSVEYENTEAFF.

V usage is TRBV9 and J usage is TRBJ2-3; a weak D match, TRBD1 (6 bases). The CDR3 runs 14 residues. From germline, CDR1 is SGDLS and CDR2 YYNGEE. V lost 2 bases and J lost 1, with 8 bases in between. The CDR3 protein is CASSVSGGTDTQYF. CDR3 nucleotide sequence: TGTGCCAGCAGCGTCTCAGGGGGCACAGATACGCAGTATTTT.

This clonotype occurred a few times. This chain's CDR3 is CASSRRTSTDTQYF. The CDR3 DNA is TGTGCCAGCAGCCGACGGACTAGCACAGATACGCAGTATTTT. This rearrangement joins TRBV3-1 to TRBJ2-3; tentatively, D is TRBD2 (5 bases). The CDR3 runs 14 residues. From germline, CDR1 is LGHDT and CDR2 YNNKEL (reference sequence). Trimming pared 4 bases from V and 0 bases from J, leaving 8 bases between.

V gene TRBV2 combines with J gene TRBJ1-1, with 9 nucleotides matching TRBD1. The CDR3 loop spans 15 amino acids. Germline V gives CDR1 SNHLY, CDR2 FYNNEI. Unmatched junction bases numbered 8, after V lost 5 bases and J lost 4 bases. CDR3 loop: CASSWTGEGVTEAFF. Here the CDR3 DNA reads TGTGCCAGCAGTTGGACAGGGGAAGGGGTCACTGAAGCTTTCTTT.

There are a few counts of this clonotype. The chain recombines TRBV12-3 or TRBV12-4 with TRBJ2-1; 8 positions agree with TRBD2. This CDR3 is 15 amino acids long. With V trimmed by 4 bases and J by 6 bases, 8 bases remained unmatched. The CDR3 sequence is CASSSEREYFNEQFF. The CDR3 coding sequence is TGTGCCAGCAGTTCGGAGCGGGAGTACTTCAATGAGCAGTTCTTC.

There are a few counts of this clonotype. This rearrangement joins TRBV4-1 to TRBJ2-5; 12 positions agree with TRBD2. Trimming removed 3 bases from V and 3 bases from J; junction bases left unmatched: 5. The CDR3 sequence is 16 residues long. Germline CDR1 is MGHRA and CDR2 is YSYEKL. For the CDR3, the DNA is TGCGCCAGCAGCCATGAGAGGACTAGCGGGGAAGAGACCCAGTACTTC. As protein: CASSHERTSGEETQYF.

The chain recombines TRBV7-2 with TRBJ1-2; possible D gene TRBD1, 6 bases. The CDR3 totals 17 residues. CDR1 and CDR2 (germline): SGHTA, FQGNSA. V was clipped by 2 bases and J by 3 bases, with 19 bases between them. CDR3 region: CASSLRAGGFGDYGYTF. DNA for the CDR3: TGTGCCAGCAGCTTAAGGGCGGGGGGCTTTGGTGACTATGGCTACACCTTC.

This chain links TRBV5-6 with TRBJ2-1; TRBD1 matches 10 bases. The CDR3 length is 15 residues. The V gene's germline CDR1 is SGHDT and CDR2 YYEEEE. Trimming at V came to 3 bases and at J to 8 bases, leaving 8 bases not matched to a gene. For the CDR3, the DNA is TGTGCCAGCAGCTCCATTAGACAGGGGGCCGATGAGCAGTTCTTC. This gives the protein CASSSIRQGADEQFF.

This clonotype has a count of ten or more. The chain couples TRBV10-3 to TRBJ2-1, with D hard to call. Germline lookup yields CDR1 ENHRY and CDR2 SYGVKD. V lost 2 bases and J 10 bases, leaving 6 bases between the germline ends. CDR3 length: 11 amino acids. CDR3 bases: TGTGCCATCAGTGAGGGTTGGGAGCAGTTCTTC. Protein sequence: CAISEGWEQFF.

The chain couples TRBV6-6 to TRBJ2-4, with D perhaps given as TRBD1 or TRBD2 (6 bases each). The CDR3 runs to 11 residues. The V gene lost 5 bases and the J gene lost 9 bases, with 8 bases spanning the gap. Germline values: CDR1 MNHNY, CDR2 SVGAGI (reference sequence). CDR3 sequence reads: CASSKGGIQYF. Written as DNA, the CDR3 is TGTGCCAGCAGTAAGGGGGGCATTCAGTACTTC.

This chain links TRBV10-3 with TRBJ2-5; 9 nucleotides match TRBD2. There are 14 residues in the CDR3. The germline CDR1 and CDR2 sequences are ENHRY and SYGVKD. The trim removed 3 bases at V and 5 bases at J, leaving 4 bases unmatched. CDR3 coding DNA: TGTGCCATCAGTGAAATAGCGGGGGATGAGACCCAGTACTTC. Translated, it gives CAISEIAGDETQYF.

The V call is TRBV20-1, the J call TRBJ1-2, with 8 bases lining up with TRBD1. Germline assignment: CDR1 DFQATT and CDR2 SNEGSKA (reference sequence). The CDR3 is 11 amino acids. This chain's CDR3 is CRTGDNYGYTF. The CDR3 region has the DNA TGCAGGACAGGGGATAACTATGGCTACACCTTC.

The sample holds a few counts of this clonotype. The chain joins TRBV28 to TRBJ2-3; D gene unclear. V lost 6 bases, J lost 1 base, and 8 bases lay in between. Germline lookup yields CDR1 MDHEN and CDR2 SYDVKM. This CDR3 is built from 13 residues. CDR3 loop: CASSEGRTDTQYF. DNA of the CDR3: TGTGCCAGCAGCGAAGGGCGCACAGATACGCAGTATTTT.

The gene calls are TRBV5-1 and TRBJ2-1, with D perhaps TRBD1 (5 bases). The CDR3 is made up of 13 amino acids. Trimming removed 4 bases at V and 9 bases at J, with 14 bases between. CDR1 is SGHRS, CDR2 YFSETQ, per germline. The CDR3 bases are TGCGCCAGCAGCCGAGCTCAGGGCTCTGAGCAGTTCTTC. This gives the protein CASSRAQGSEQFF.

CDR3 in amino acids: CATSDHGEVAFF. Here the CDR3 DNA reads TGTGCCACCAGTGATCACGGGGAAGTCGCGTTCTTC. This chain joins TRBV24-1 and TRBJ2-1; D is possibly TRBD2 (5 bases). CDR1 KGHDR and CDR2 SFDVKD come from the germline V gene. This CDR3 region has 12 residues. V was clipped by 3 bases and J by 15 bases, with 14 bases between them.

The V gene is TRBV6-5, the J gene TRBJ1-1; D call uncertain. Germline V gene sequence: CDR1 MNHEY, CDR2 SVGAGI. This CDR3 spans 14 amino acids. Between the trimmed V and J ends, which lost 7 bases and 9 bases, there was a span of 21 bases. The CDR3 loop is CASNEGTGHVQAFF. The CDR3 DNA is TGTGCCAGCAACGAGGGAACTGGTCATGTTCAAGCTTTCTTT.

The chain is built from TRBV5-6 and TRBJ2-5, with 8 bases matching TRBD2. Unmatched junction bases numbered 15, after V lost 4 bases and J lost 7 bases. The CDR3 runs to 16 residues. The germline gives CDR1 SGHDT, CDR2 YYEEEE. This chain's CDR3 is CASSPVGGAARSTQYF. In DNA form, the CDR3 reads TGTGCCAGCAGCCCGGTCGGGGGGGCCGCCCGTTCGACCCAGTACTTC.